This T cell receptor beta chain was captured in a study of CD8+ T cells in alopecia areata. A word on this clone: A much larger clone differs by one base, so this may be a read error. Any gene name here is a mouse gene name. From the germline J gene comes the end of the CDR3, since the read stops 4 residues before it. Within the sample, other DNA sequences also encode this same CDR3.

From germline, CDR1 is NSHNY and CDR2 SYGAGN. Trimming cost V 5 bases and J 3 bases; bases outside gene matches: 1. This CDR3 contains 14 residues. It was cDNA, reverse transcribed from extracted RNA, that served as the sequencing template. Method: immunoSEQ multiplex PCR; TCRdb's copy keeps in-frame clones and lacks some. The sample shows around 300,000 clones, none of them appearing just once. The study sorted pooled cutaneous lymph node cells by CD4, CD8alpha, NKG2D, NKG2ACE and other markers. This TCR came from a C3H/HeJ mouse with alopecia areata. The mice in this strain carry MHC haplotype H2-k. The sample comprised CD4+ T cells sorted from a lymph node. The rearrangement links TRBV13-1 to TRBJ2-1, with 11 positions matching TRBD2. The covered CDR3 bases are TGTGCCAGCAGGGGGACTGGGGGCTATGCT. Protein product: CASRGTGGYA. The entire CDR3 sequence reads CASRGTGGYAEQFF.